This T cell receptor beta chain is from a study of blood T cells in healthy people across ages. PCR was performed a second time for about 6 to 12 cycles using a sample-barcoded 5' primer and a J-beta primer mix. Via MiXCR, TCRdb re-called the 5' RACE reads, giving one row per CDR3 protein. This sample carries 1 million or so distinct CDR3 sequences, around 43% of them seen once, and the ten largest clones take approximately 20%. CDR3 length: 16 residues. The V gene end was trimmed by 5 bases and the J gene end by 9 bases; junction bases not matched to a gene: 10. Germline-derived CDR1 and CDR2 are SNHLY and FYNNEI.

V usage is TRBV2 and J usage is TRBJ2-1; 13 nucleotides line up with TRBD2. Source material: blood. The clonotype comes from a woman between 55 and 75 years old in good health. CDR3 amino acids: CASSSGTSGEYGEQFF. CDR3 in DNA: TGTGCCAGCAGTTCCGGGACTAGCGGGGAATACGGTGAGCAGTTCTTC.